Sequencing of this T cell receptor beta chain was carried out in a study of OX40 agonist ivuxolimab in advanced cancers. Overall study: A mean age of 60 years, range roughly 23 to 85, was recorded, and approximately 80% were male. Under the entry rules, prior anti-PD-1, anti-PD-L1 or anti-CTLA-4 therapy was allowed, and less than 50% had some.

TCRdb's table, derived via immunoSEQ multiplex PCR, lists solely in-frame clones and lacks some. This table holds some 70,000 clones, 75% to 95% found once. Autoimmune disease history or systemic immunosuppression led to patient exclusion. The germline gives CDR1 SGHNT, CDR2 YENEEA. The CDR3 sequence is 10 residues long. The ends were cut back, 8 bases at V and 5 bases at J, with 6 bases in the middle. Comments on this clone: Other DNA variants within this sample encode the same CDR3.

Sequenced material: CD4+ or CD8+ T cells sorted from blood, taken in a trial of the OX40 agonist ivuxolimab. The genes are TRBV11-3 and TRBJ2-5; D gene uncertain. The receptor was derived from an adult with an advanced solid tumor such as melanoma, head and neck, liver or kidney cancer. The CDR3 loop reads CASGTETQYF. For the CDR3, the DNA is TGTGCCAGCGGAACGGAGACCCAGTACTTC.